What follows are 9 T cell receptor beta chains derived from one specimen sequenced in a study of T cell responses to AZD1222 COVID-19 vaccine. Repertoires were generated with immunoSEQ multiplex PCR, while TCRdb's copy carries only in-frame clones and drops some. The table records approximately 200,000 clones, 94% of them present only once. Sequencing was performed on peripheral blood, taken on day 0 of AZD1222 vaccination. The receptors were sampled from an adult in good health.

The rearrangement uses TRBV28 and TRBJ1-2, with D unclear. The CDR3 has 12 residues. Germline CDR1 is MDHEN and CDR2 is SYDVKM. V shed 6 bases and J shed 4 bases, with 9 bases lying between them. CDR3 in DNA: TGTGCCAGCAGCTCAGGCCCCTATGGCTACACCTTC. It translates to CASSSGPYGYTF.

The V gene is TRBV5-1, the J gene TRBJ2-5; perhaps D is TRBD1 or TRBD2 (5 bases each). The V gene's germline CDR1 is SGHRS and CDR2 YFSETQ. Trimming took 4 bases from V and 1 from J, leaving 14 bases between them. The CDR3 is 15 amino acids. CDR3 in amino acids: CASSTLGDPQETQYF. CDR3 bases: TGCGCCAGCAGCACACTAGGGGATCCCCAAGAGACCCAGTACTTC.

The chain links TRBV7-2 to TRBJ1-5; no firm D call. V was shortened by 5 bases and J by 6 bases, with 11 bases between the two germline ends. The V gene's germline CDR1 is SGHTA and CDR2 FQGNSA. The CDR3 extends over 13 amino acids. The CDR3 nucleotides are TGTGCCAGCAGCCCCATGAGCGGTCAGCCCCAGCATTTT. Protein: CASSPMSGQPQHF.

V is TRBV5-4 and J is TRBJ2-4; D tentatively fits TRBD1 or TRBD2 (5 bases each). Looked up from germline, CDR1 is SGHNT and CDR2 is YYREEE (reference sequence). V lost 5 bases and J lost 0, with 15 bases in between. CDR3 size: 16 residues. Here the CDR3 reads CASSSSGTLAKNIQYF. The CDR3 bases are TGTGCCAGCAGTTCCTCAGGGACCCTAGCCAAAAACATTCAGTACTTC.

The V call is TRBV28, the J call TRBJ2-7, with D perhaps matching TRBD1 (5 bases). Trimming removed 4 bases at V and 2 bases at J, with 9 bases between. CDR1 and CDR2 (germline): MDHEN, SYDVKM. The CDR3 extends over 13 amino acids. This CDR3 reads CASSSAGPYEQYF. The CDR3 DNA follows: TGTGCCAGCAGTTCGGCAGGGCCCTACGAGCAGTACTTC.

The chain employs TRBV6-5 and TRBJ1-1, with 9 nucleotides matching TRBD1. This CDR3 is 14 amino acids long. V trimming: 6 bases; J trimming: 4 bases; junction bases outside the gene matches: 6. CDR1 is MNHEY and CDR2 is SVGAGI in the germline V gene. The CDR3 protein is CASSPWTGATEAFF. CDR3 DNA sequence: TGTGCCAGCAGCCCCTGGACAGGGGCCACTGAAGCTTTCTTT.

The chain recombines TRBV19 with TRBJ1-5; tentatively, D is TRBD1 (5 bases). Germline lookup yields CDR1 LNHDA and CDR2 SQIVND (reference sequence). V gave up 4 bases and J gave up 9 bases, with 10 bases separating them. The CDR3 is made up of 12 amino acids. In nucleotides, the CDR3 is TGTGCCAGTAGTACCCAGGGTACGCCCCAGCATTTT. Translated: CASSTQGTPQHF.

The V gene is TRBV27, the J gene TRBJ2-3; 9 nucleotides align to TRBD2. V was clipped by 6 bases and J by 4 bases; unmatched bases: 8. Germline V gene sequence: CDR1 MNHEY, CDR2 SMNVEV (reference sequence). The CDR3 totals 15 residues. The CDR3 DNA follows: TGTGCCAGCAGGTTTGCGGGAGGGCCGGCAGATACGCAGTATTTT. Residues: CASRFAGGPADTQYF.

CDR3 residues: CSVEVGLGNTIYF. In DNA, the CDR3 is TGCAGCGTTGAAGTGGGGTTGGGAAACACCATATATTTT. V gene TRBV29-1 combines with J gene TRBJ1-3; D call uncertain. CDR3 size: 13 residues. Germline V gene sequence: CDR1 SQVTM, CDR2 ANQGSEA. V was shortened by 1 base and J by 4 bases, with 8 bases between the two germline ends.